This TCR beta chain was profiled in a study of blood T cells in healthy people across ages. Notes on this clonotype: The germline gene is not matched at one end of the junction; a read error may be the cause.

Alongside a J-beta primer mix, a sample-barcoded 5' primer served in a second PCR lasting about 7 to 12 cycles. All cDNA molecules were each tagged by a template-switch adaptor with 12 random nucleotides. TCRdb reanalysed the 5' RACE reads using MiXCR and keeps one entry per CDR3 protein. This table has 1,800,000 or so distinct CDR3 sequences, about two fifths appearing once. CDR1 and CDR2 from the germline V gene are SGHRS and YFSETQ. This CDR3 region has 17 residues. The TCR comes from a human donor in good health. The sample was blood. This chain uses TRBV5-1 with TRBJ2-6; D uncertain. The chain's CDR3 is CAGSLLPLYSGANVLTF. In nucleotides, the CDR3 is TGCGCCGGCAGCTTGTTACCCCTATACTCTGGGGCCAACGTCCTGACTTTC. The full variable domain, completed using reference TRBV5-1 and TRBJ2-6, is KAGVTQTPRYLIKTRGQQVTLSCSPISGHRSVSWYQQTPGQGLQFLFEYFSETQRNKGNFPGRFSGRQFSNSRSEMNVSTLELGDSALYLCAGSLLPLYSGANVLTFGAGSRLTVL.